Included here is one T cell receptor beta chain sequence, with context. The specificity of this receptor is unknown. No base-level quality is on record; no much larger clone is a single base apart. Healthy HIV-negative adults with no recently reported acute infections or vaccinations were included as donors. All donors were Caucasian adults living in Nashville, Tennessee, USA. CD8 memory samples combined magnetically selected CD45RO+ cells with CCR7-negative CD45RA+ effector memory (TemRA) cells. After blood collection by leukapheresis, PBMCs were isolated using Ficoll-Histopaque density gradient centrifugation and then cryopreserved in the vapor phase of liquid nitrogen. Analytical flow cytometry was used to check the purity and quantity of every magnetically sorted T cell population. From each sorted fraction, genomic DNA was isolated and quantified by UV absorbance on a Nanodrop 2000c. The sample is drawn from a study of shared clonotypes between healthy human individuals (dated by TCRdb to about 2020). In the study overall: A couple of women and a few men aged 18 to 49 years were included in the cohort. Between about 0.8 and 9 billion PBMCs per donor were obtained by leukapheresis. To estimate repertoire size and how much clonotype sharing occurs between individuals, the study deeply sequenced the blood TCR repertoires of about five healthy adults. For each donor, CD4 naive and CD4 memory were each run on three plates, CD8 naive on two plates, and CD8 memory on one plate. To increase sequencing depth and limit assay-specific biases, different laboratories used diverse techniques to prepare libraries and sequence TCR repertoires.

The CDR3 starts with the cysteine, ends with the phenylalanine, and has 11 residues. The DNA shown is the 33-base CDR3, in frame from base 1. Trimming costs V 6 bases and J 0 bases, and their ends lie 2 bases apart. The CDR1 and CDR2 encoded by the germline V gene are KGHSH and LQKENI. What the research found in general, with its limitations: Estimated clonotype richness was generally larger for naive than for memory subsets. Sharing across a handful of donors was observed for about 5% of naive CD4, over 3% of naive CD8, about 2.3% of memory CD4, and around 0.44% of memory CD8 clonotypes. Even with the large sequencing depth, rarefaction of the sorted-subset datasets indicated that sequencing was incomplete. Pairwise subsampling indicated that sequencing depth was expected to affect the degree of clonotype sharing among donors. Clonotypes shared by all four sorted-subset donors showed higher generation probabilities than non-shared clonotypes. Because the study included only a small number of donors, the genetic and exposure-history diversity represented was limited. Only blood was sampled, and tissue TCR repertoires likely differ from those in blood.

Using the deep immunoSEQ assay, TCR CDR3 regions were amplified from genomic DNA by multiplex PCR. Extracted genomic DNA from each cell subset was distributed evenly across all wells of several immunoSEQ 96-well plates, and each plate was treated as a replicate. Each replicate PCR for sorted subsets received roughly 0.2 ug genomic DNA, equal to tens of thousands of T cell genomes. Purified libraries were measured with a Qubit 3.0 fluorometer, size-checked on a Bioanalyzer 2100, and measured again with the KAPA Library Quantification kit. Every immunoSEQ 96-well plate was sequenced on a separate single-read 150-cycle Illumina NextSeq 550 flow cell. The study's processing was this. Because only junctional sequences without quality scores were contained in the immunoSEQ output, filtering matching that applied to full-length reads could not be performed. To assign V/J genes and CDR3, sequences were annotated using PyIR, a Python wrapper for IgBLAST v1.9, with IMGT germline references. Reads with weak V/J assignments (E-value above 1e-6), missing CDR3, stop codons, out-of-frame junctions, or ambiguous translated residues were removed. V3J clonotypes were defined as sequences sharing an identical inferred V gene, J gene, and CDR3 amino acid sequence. The percentage overlap between two repertoires was calculated by dividing the number of shared unique clonotypes by the size of the smaller repertoire. Richness of each repertoire was evaluated using RTK rarefaction, the Chao1 estimator, and Recon v2.1 estimates of unobserved clonotypes. OLGA was used to compute generation probabilities for all TCRbeta clonotypes that the gDNA method yielded from a few donors. In TCRdb, the immuneACCESS table is reduced to in-frame sequences with V and J assigned. These tables do not hold every clone; where another copy was compared, an unresolved V gene accounts for under half, and the others remain unexplained. V and J calls and clone size are those listed in that table; D and trimming were worked out from the DNA. The table for this sample lists 400,000 or so clones; about 96% of them were counted only once. The top ten clonotypes cover approximately 0.3% of the sample.

This sequence uses TRBV18 and TRBJ2-5; the D gene lacks a confident call. The sequence was collected from a man aged 25 to 45 in good health. The sample taken for sequencing was memory CD8+ T cells sorted from blood. The cell subset or site label here, explained by the study, means: CD45RO+ cells pooled with CCR7-negative TemRA cells. The CDR3 amino acid sequence is: CASSYQETQYF. The DNA sequence is as follows: TGTGCCAGCTCGTACCAAGAGACCCAGTACTTC.